The TCR beta chain described here comes from a study of T-cell reconstitution after alpha-beta-depleted transplantation in children. A TCRbeta library incorporating unique molecular identifiers was prepared. TCRdb passed the PCR reads through MiXCR, listing each CDR3 protein once. The sample has 300,000 to 350,000 distinct CDR3 sequences, around 15% seen once. Germline V CDR1 and CDR2: SGHNT, YENEEA. The CDR3 is 16 residues long. Points on this clonotype: Mismatch with germline at one junction end may stem from a read error.

This material consisted of PBMCs, mostly from graft donor cells, taken 360 days after TCRalphabeta/CD19-depleted stem cell transplant. The receptor was derived from a male patient aged 2 to 9 who had a stem cell transplant for acute lymphoblastic leukemia, so the T cells may come from the graft donor. The chain combines TRBV11-3 with TRBJ2-5; the match to TRBD2 covers 15 bases. The CDR3 region has the DNA TGTGCCAGCAGCCGCCGGACTAGCGGGAGGGAAGAGAACCAGTACTTC. It translates to CASSRRTSGREENQYF.